This T cell receptor (beta chain) was sequenced for a study of T cells in Graves' hyperthyroidism and ophthalmopathy (dated by TCRdb to the late 2010s). Notes on the research overall: Peripheral blood was collected at initial diagnosis, before any treatment. To identify TCR V-J signatures that set the groups apart, the researchers used a discovery cohort of about a hundred patients, made up of 43 with Graves' ophthalmopathy and 57 with stable Graves' hyperthyroidism. Prospective prediction of ophthalmopathy was tested in an independent validation cohort consisting of 18 to 20 hyperthyroidism patients and some 15 patients who later progressed to ophthalmopathy. The roughly 90 discovery patients were divided at random into training and test sets in a 7:3 ratio. The study also compared thyroid tissue and blood T-cell repertoires from about six Graves' hyperthyroidism patients. Following sampling, methimazole starting at 30 mg daily was given to hyperthyroidism patients, and high-dose intravenous methylprednisolone was given to ophthalmopathy patients. According to the paper, TCR Vbeta CDR3 sequencing was carried out on 135 peripheral blood samples, which came from 40 to 45 ophthalmopathy, fewer than 80 hyperthyroidism and some 17 progressor patients.

Stable Graves' hyperthyroidism was defined as no progression to ophthalmopathy during 18 months of follow-up. Hyperthyroidism patients were aged 18 to 65 years and newly diagnosed, with disease duration of less than 2 months. Patients with uncontrolled infections, other autoimmune diseases, pregnancy or lactation were excluded. Diagnoses were established on the basis of clinical symptoms, serum thyroxine and TRAb, thyroid ultrasound, and orbital computed tomography. PBMCs were isolated from 10 ml of fresh peripheral blood by Ficoll-Paque density gradient centrifugation. Trizol reagent was used to extract total RNA, and RNA quality was then checked on an Agilent 2100 Bioanalyzer. CDR1 SGHVS and CDR2 FQNEAQ are derived from the germline V gene. Taken from cysteine to phenylalanine, the CDR3 has 15 residues. Only CDR3 DNA is held: 45 bases, read in frame from base 1. Findings and caveats that apply to the study as a whole: No statistical method was used to fix the sample size in advance, and group allocation was not hidden from the investigators. In validation, progression to ophthalmopathy was predicted by the model with roughly 71% sensitivity and under 85% specificity, a median of approximately 7.1 months before onset. Most expanded thyroid clonotypes (frequency above 0.001) were also detected in blood, suggesting blood repertoires may reflect thyroid immune responses. In cross-validation, a model built on a 13 V-J signature told ophthalmopathy apart from stable hyperthyroidism with roughly 87% sensitivity and about 81% specificity, and in testing the same model reached 80%/75%.

This clonotype was counted only a few times. The antigen this receptor binds is unknown. Qualities for individual bases were not recorded, and no much larger clone is one base off. The TCR beta CDR3 regions were amplified from the RNA transcripts. The first round of RT-PCR for the TCR CDR3 was performed with the HTBI primer set and the Qiagen OneStep RT-PCR kit. Libraries were constructed in a second round of multiplex PCR, after which size selection and purification were performed. Paired-end sequencing of the libraries was performed with 100 bp reads on an Illumina HiSeq2000. On the study's bioinformatics: SOAPnuke was used to process the raw data, removing reads that contained adapters or uncalled bases, had a mean Phred below 15, or lacked an exact match to the constant primer or identifier. COPE v1.2.5 was used to merge high-quality paired reads, and clonotypes were defined as unique nucleotide sequences. MiTCR v1.1 was used to align clonotypes to the IMGT TRBV, TRBD and TRBJ reference segments. The analysis included only V-J combinations with a frequency above 0.0001, which together covered around 99% of the repertoires. A TCS score was defined as the ratio of F50 (clonal expansion) to E x V (chaos), with BLOSUM62-based TCRdist applied between CDR3 peptides within each V-J. Welch's t-statistics and random forest reduced approximately 520 V-J features to some 14, which were used in a naive Bayes classifier (R e1071). The Morisita-Horn index was used to measure how similar the thyroid and blood repertoires were. The public reads were run again by TCRdb, first through fastp at Q25 and then through MiXCR, and only productive beta chains were kept. A single entry per CDR3 protein holds the most common genes and DNA from its merged rows. It is TCRdb's table, rather than the study itself, that gives the V and J calls and clone size. The sample table contains over 700,000 distinct CDR3 sequences; only one count was recorded for over 35% of them. Of the sample, approximately 10% is held by the ten largest clones.

The TCR comes from a man between 18 and 29 years old with Graves' hyperthyroidism. The sample taken for sequencing was blood. The chain employs TRBV7-8 and TRBJ1-4; TRBD2 could be the D gene, as 6 bases match. Gene TRBJ2-2 matches the end of the DNA better, so the J call may be wrong. The CDR3 here reads CASSPSGGVPGELFF. At the DNA level, the sequence is TGTGCCAGCAGTCCGTCGGGCGGGGTTCCCGGGGAGCTGTTTTTT.